One and the same sample provided the 15 T cell receptor beta chains below, sequenced in a study of shared clonotypes between healthy human individuals (dated by TCRdb to between 2020 and 2021). Libraries were prepared through the immunoSEQ multiplex PCR assay. The source is immuneACCESS, and TCRdb retained only in-frame sequences with V and J called. Part of the clones is not carried over; for the studies checked, unresolved V genes explain less than half of this, and the remainder is unexplained. The table for this sample lists roughly 500,000 clones; about four fifths of them were counted only once. The ten largest account for approximately 12% of the sample. Sequenced: PBMCs. These receptors originate from a woman aged 40-49 years in good health. Some clones in this sample may be carry-over from other donors' samples.

The CDR3 DNA reads TGTGCCAGCGGAAAGGGCTCCTACGAGCAGTACTTC. As protein: CASGKGSYEQYF. The V and J genes are TRBV6-6 and TRBJ2-7; D gene ambiguous. V was clipped by 8 bases and J by 0 bases, with 8 bases between them. This CDR3 region has 12 residues. Per germline, CDR1 MNHNY and CDR2 SVGAGI (reference sequence).

The rearrangement links TRBV28 to TRBJ2-1; 7 positions match TRBD2. The CDR3 sequence is 15 residues long. Unmatched junction bases numbered 6, after V lost 7 bases and J lost 0 bases. Germline CDR1 reads MDHEN; CDR2 reads SYDVKM. CDR3 residues: CASTTTGGSYNEQFF. The DNA for the CDR3 is TGTGCCAGCACCACGACGGGGGGCTCCTACAATGAGCAGTTCTTC.

The genes are TRBV2 and TRBJ2-5, with 7 bases matching TRBD1. Trimming cost V 7 bases and J 7 bases; bases outside gene matches: 12. Germline assignment: CDR1 SNHLY and CDR2 FYNNEI. The CDR3 consists of 14 residues. For the CDR3, the DNA is TGTGCCAGCAAGGGGGCCCCCCGGCTATGGACCCAGTACTTC. Translating gives CASKGAPRLWTQYF.

This clone was counted a single time. CDR3 sequence: CAWNPGGQETQYF. CDR3 DNA: TGTGCCTGGAATCCGGGCGGGCAGGAGACCCAGTACTTC. The rearrangement uses TRBV30 and TRBJ2-5; the D gene is possibly TRBD2 (5 bases). In germline, CDR1 is GTSNPN, CDR2 SVGIG (reference sequence). This CDR3 comprises 13 residues. V was trimmed by 4 bases and J by 5 bases, leaving 14 bases between them.

The chain links TRBV18 to TRBJ2-7; 8 nucleotides agree with TRBD2. The CDR3 is 12 amino acids. In germline, CDR1 is KGHSH, CDR2 LQKENI. V lost 8 bases, J lost 6 bases, and 6 bases stayed unmatched. The CDR3 loop is CASAPSGPEQYF. In DNA, the CDR3 is TGTGCCAGCGCCCCTAGCGGGCCCGAGCAGTACTTC.

The chain uses TRBV28 and TRBJ2-2; TRBD2 agrees at 7 bases. CDR1 is MDHEN and CDR2 is SYDVKM in the germline V gene. The CDR3 runs to 16 residues. The V segment lost 7 bases and the J segment 5 bases; nucleotides outside the gene matches: 13. The CDR3 coding sequence is TGTGCCAGCACCCCTCGAATGCGGGGGAGAACCGGGGAGCTGTTTTTT. It is translated as CASTPRMRGRTGELFF.

The gene calls are TRBV29-1 and TRBJ1-2; D not resolved. Between the trimmed V and J ends, which lost 7 bases and 1 base, there was a span of 7 bases. Germline CDR1 is SQVTM and CDR2 is ANQGSEA. This CDR3 contains 11 residues. The CDR3 region is CSAEVNYGYTF. The CDR3 DNA follows: TGCAGCGCGGAGGTTAACTATGGCTACACCTTC.

The rearrangement joins TRBV6-4 to TRBJ1-1; no firm D call. CDR1 is MRHNA and CDR2 is SNTAGT in the germline V gene. V was shortened by 6 bases and J by 4 bases, with 15 bases between the two germline ends. The CDR3 is 14 residues long. CDR3 sequence reads: CASSQLVGSTEAFF. The DNA for the CDR3 is TGTGCCAGCAGCCAACTCGTAGGGAGCACTGAAGCTTTCTTT.

The V call is TRBV29-1, the J call TRBJ2-7; D call uncertain. V lost 4 bases, J lost 0 bases, and 10 bases lay in between. CDR3 length: 13 residues. From germline, CDR1 is SQVTM and CDR2 ANQGSEA. This CDR3 reads CSVGASSSYEQYF. The CDR3, as DNA: TGCAGCGTTGGAGCATCTAGCTCCTACGAGCAGTACTTC.

The CDR3 DNA reads TGTGCCAGCAGCCCAGAGCCCCAGGACTCACCCTACAATGAGCAGTTCTTC. Translated: CASSPEPQDSPYNEQFF. The chain has TRBV7-3 and TRBJ2-1, with D perhaps matching TRBD2 (5 bases). CDR1 SGHTA and CDR2 FQGTGA come from the germline V gene. V was cut by 5 bases and J by 2 bases, with 19 bases left in between. The CDR3 has 17 residues.

This clone appeared once. The rearrangement joins TRBV6-5 to TRBJ2-7, with 8 bases aligning to TRBD2. V was pared by 3 bases and J by 4 bases, with 8 bases of the junction left unmatched. The CDR3 covers 15 residues. Germline V gives CDR1 MNHEY, CDR2 SVGAGI. The CDR3 sequence is CASSYQAGVGYEQYF. The CDR3 region has the DNA TGTGCCAGCAGTTATCAAGCGGGAGTAGGGTACGAGCAGTACTTC.

On this clone: A junction end diverges from the germline sequence, so it may reflect a read error. The chain employs TRBV7-7 and TRBJ2-1; TRBD2 matches 12 bases. The length of the CDR3 is 15 residues. Germline-derived CDR1 and CDR2 are SSHAT and FNYEAQ (reference sequence). For the CDR3, the DNA is TGTGCTAGCAGCACGACGACTAGCGGGAGCAATGAGCAGTTCTTC. Protein: CASSTTTSGSNEQFF.

The CDR3 sequence is CAWRTPGGSNQPQHF. CDR3 nucleotide sequence: TGTGCCTGGAGGACCCCAGGGGGAAGCAATCAGCCCCAGCATTTT. The chain is built from TRBV30 and TRBJ1-5, with 7 positions matching TRBD1. Germline assignment: CDR1 GTSNPN and CDR2 SVGIG (reference sequence). The V and J ends lost 3 bases and 1 base, in that order; junction bases with no gene match: 6. The CDR3 consists of 15 residues.

V usage is TRBV21-1 and J usage is TRBJ2-7; TRBD2, the D gene given by the table, was not confirmed from the DNA. TRBV21-1 is noted as a pseudogene. This CDR3 has 15 amino acids. CDR3 bases: TGTGCCAGCAGCAAAAGGGGGCTAGCGGGTTCCGAGCAGTACTTC. Translation: CASSKRGLAGSEQYF.

This sequence joins TRBV7-9 and TRBJ1-5; the D is unclear. The CDR3 length is 15 residues. Trimming shortened V by 1 base and J by 2 bases, and 9 bases separated the two germline ends. The germline gives CDR1 SEHNR, CDR2 FQNEAQ (reference sequence). The CDR3 DNA sequence: TGTGCCAGCAGCTTAGATTTGGGTGGCAATCAGCCCCAGCATTTT. Translating it yields CASSLDLGGNQPQHF.